The sequence of this TCR beta chain was determined in a study of tumor-infiltrating lymphocytes in localized non-small cell lung cancer (dated by TCRdb to the early 2020s). Regarding the research as a whole: The cohort included patients whose samples were collected after neoadjuvant chemotherapy, as well as both smokers and never-smokers and several histologies. The overall ICON cohort comprised under 170 surgical patients with localized non-small cell lung cancer whose tumors were resected. Resected tumor tissue and uninvolved lung tissue described as non-adjacent to the tumor were contributed by each patient, with both tissues obtained from the same patient. TCR sequencing was one of several integrated assays, alongside flow cytometry, multiplex immunofluorescence, RNA-seq, exome sequencing and proteomics, applied to the same patients. The paired tumor versus uninvolved lung comparison of immunoSEQ T-cell fraction included 55 patients.

Between the V and J ends, shortened by 0 bases and 3 bases respectively, the junction contains 15 bases. Reading the germline V gene gives CDR1 MNHEY and CDR2 SVGAGI. From its cysteine to its phenylalanine, the CDR3 spans 16 amino acids. The DNA shown is the 48-base CDR3, in frame from base 1. This clone has a handful of counts. Its binding antigen is unknown. No base quality values were provided; no much bigger clone lies one nucleotide off. Enrollment in ICON was initiated in 2016, and the last patient was enrolled in 2018. From a subcohort of about 80 patients, fresh tumor and matched uninvolved tissue were collected for in-depth immune analyses, including TCR sequencing. TCR sequencing was performed on DNA isolated from bulk tissue, without cell sorting. The T-cell fraction in tumor and uninvolved lung tissue was obtained from TCR sequencing using the immunoSEQ assay. On the study's bioinformatics: For survival analysis, patients were divided into high (upper tertile) and low (lower two tertiles) T-cell fraction groups, which were compared by log-rank test. A signed-rank test was used to test differences in T-cell fraction between paired tumor and uninvolved lung samples. TCRdb retrieved this table from immuneACCESS and kept in-frame rearrangements only. Not all clones are present; in checked studies, unresolved V genes account for under half, and no reason is known for the remainder. That table supplies the V and J calls and clone size; D and trimming were determined from the DNA. The table for this sample lists some 6,800 clones; 50% to 70% of them were counted only once. 10% to 15% of the sample is taken by the ten largest.

Overall study results and their limits: Because different pieces of the same tissue were used for different assays, technical variation could not be separated from intratumor heterogeneity. Assay coverage differed among patients according to how much tissue was available, so only a subset of the cohort had TCR sequencing. No difference in TCR-derived T-cell fraction was observed between the flow cytometry-defined immunotypes IM1 (good prognosis) and IM2 (poor prognosis). Higher T cell infiltration in tumors than in uninvolved lung tissue was supported by TCRbeta sequencing, consistent with immunofluorescence CD3 counts.

The chain is made from TRBV6-5 and TRBJ2-7, with an unclear D gene assignment. The specimen sequenced was uninvolved lung tissue not adjacent to the tumor. The TCR was taken from a human donor with non-small cell lung cancer. For the CDR3, the sequence is CASSYSPPGDDYEQYF. The sequenced DNA is TGTGCCAGCAGTTACTCCCCCCCCGGAGACGACTACGAGCAGTACTTC.